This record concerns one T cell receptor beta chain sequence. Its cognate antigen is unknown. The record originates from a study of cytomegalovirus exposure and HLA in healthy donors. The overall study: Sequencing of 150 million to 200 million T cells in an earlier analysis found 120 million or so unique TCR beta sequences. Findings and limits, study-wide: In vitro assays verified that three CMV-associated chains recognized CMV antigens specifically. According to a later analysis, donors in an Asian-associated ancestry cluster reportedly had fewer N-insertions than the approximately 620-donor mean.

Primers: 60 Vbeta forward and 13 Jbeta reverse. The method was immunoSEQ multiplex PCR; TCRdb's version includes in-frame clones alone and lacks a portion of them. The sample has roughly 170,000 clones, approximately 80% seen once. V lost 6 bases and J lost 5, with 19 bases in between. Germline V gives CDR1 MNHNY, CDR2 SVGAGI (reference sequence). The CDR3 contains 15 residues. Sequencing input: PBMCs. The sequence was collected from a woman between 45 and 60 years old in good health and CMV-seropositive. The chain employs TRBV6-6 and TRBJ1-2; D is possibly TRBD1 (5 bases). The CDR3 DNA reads TGTGCCAGCAGCTTGACCGGGGGACCGATTTATGGCTACACCTTC. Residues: CASSLTGGPIYGYTF.